These 11 T cell receptor beta chains originate from one sample sequenced in a study of identical twins. TCRdb ran MiXCR on the 5' RACE reads and lists one entry per CDR3 protein. Altogether 650,000 to 750,000 distinct CDR3 sequences are present, 20% to 25% being singletons, with the ten largest covering around 4.5%. Separately, the same data were catalogued under a study of T cells expressing NK-cell markers.

The sequenced sample was PBMCs. The source is a woman under 30 in good health.

The J gene is TRBJ2-3, the V gene TRBV7-9; tentative D call: TRBD1 (5 bases). Germline CDR1 is SEHNR and CDR2 is FQNEAQ (reference sequence). Trimming pared 4 bases from V and 4 bases from J, leaving 15 bases between. The CDR3 runs to 15 residues. CDR3 bases: TGTGCCAGCAGCTACACCTTGACAGTTCCAGATACGCAGTATTTT. It encodes CASSYTLTVPDTQYF.

This chain joins TRBV5-1 and TRBJ2-1; TRBD2 aligns across 9 bases. The ends lost 5 bases at V and 7 bases at J; junction bases unmatched: 7. The CDR3 is 14 residues long. The V gene's germline CDR1 is SGHRS and CDR2 YFSETQ. The CDR3 coding sequence is TGCGCCAGCAGTCCCGGACTAGCGATGAATGAGCAGTTCTTC. It specifies CASSPGLAMNEQFF.

A few counts support this clonotype. The CDR3, as DNA: TGCAGTGCTAGCGATAGCGGGAGGTCGTACGAGCAGTACTTC. The encoded protein is CSASDSGRSYEQYF. The gene calls are TRBV20-1 and TRBJ2-7; 10 bases align to TRBD2. Germline CDR1 and CDR2: DFQATT and SNEGSKA (reference sequence). CDR3 length: 14 residues. The V and J ends lost 3 bases and 4 bases, in that order; junction bases with no gene match: 6.

This clonotype was picked up a small number of times. The chain couples TRBV20-1 to TRBJ1-1; D gene unclear. Germline lookup yields CDR1 DFQATT and CDR2 SNEGSKA (reference sequence). The CDR3 consists of 14 residues. V was cut by 0 bases and J by 7 bases, with 15 bases left in between. The CDR3 is CSARDPMGVGEAFF. The CDR3 nucleotides read TGCAGTGCTAGAGACCCTATGGGCGTCGGTGAAGCTTTCTTT.

The chain employs TRBV12-3 or TRBV12-4 and TRBJ2-1, with D perhaps matching TRBD2 (5 bases). The CDR3 sequence is 14 residues long. The V end lost 6 bases, the J end lost 5 bases, and 14 bases lay between the germline ends. This CDR3 reads CASSPSYGDNEQFF. The CDR3 coding sequence is TGTGCCAGCAGCCCCTCCTACGGGGACAATGAGCAGTTCTTC.

This clonotype was detected only a few times. The chain combines TRBV5-8 with TRBJ2-1, with 9 bases matching TRBD2. V lost 6 bases, J lost 5 bases, and 15 bases stayed unmatched. This CDR3 contains 17 residues. Germline values: CDR1 SGHTS, CDR2 YDEGEE. Written as DNA, the CDR3 is TGTGCCAGCACCCTCCTCGTATCTAGCGGGGTACACAATGAGCAGTTCTTC. This codes for CASTLLVSSGVHNEQFF.

A few counts support this clonotype. V and J are TRBV7-9 and TRBJ2-3; 12 nucleotides agree with TRBD2. The germline V gene encodes CDR1 SEHNR and CDR2 FQNEAQ (reference sequence). V was clipped by 2 bases and J by 5 bases; unmatched bases: 2. The CDR3 totals 15 residues. CDR3 nucleotides: TGTGCCAGCAGCTTACCGGGACTAGCGGGAGATACGCAGTATTTT. Its translation: CASSLPGLAGDTQYF.

As regards this clonotype: An end of the junction differs from the germline gene, which may be a read error. The rearrangement joins TRBV5-8 to TRBJ1-6; 9 nucleotides agree with TRBD1. Germline lookup yields CDR1 SGHTS and CDR2 YDEGEE. The CDR3 length is 10 residues. CDR3 sequence (DNA): TGTGCCAGCAGCTTGCGGGACAGGGTCTTT. Amino acids: CASSLRDRVF.

The chain couples TRBV5-5 to TRBJ2-1, with D possibly TRBD1 on 5 matching bases. V shed 5 bases and J shed 0 bases, with 15 bases lying between them. CDR3 length: 16 amino acids. Germline-derived CDR1 and CDR2 are SGHKS and YYEKEE (reference sequence). The CDR3 DNA sequence: TGTGCCAGCAGTAAGGTGGGGCTCGGCTCCTACAATGAGCAGTTCTTC. Translation gives CASSKVGLGSYNEQFF.

The chain couples TRBV6-1 to TRBJ2-1; 12 positions agree with TRBD2. Germline V CDR1 and CDR2: MNHNS, SASEGT. This CDR3 spans 15 amino acids. V was pared by 3 bases and J by 10 bases, with 7 bases of the junction left unmatched. CDR3 DNA: TGTGCCAGCAGTGAGGGGCTAGCGGGAGGGTGGGAGCAGTTCTTC. This codes for CASSEGLAGGWEQFF.

V and J are TRBV29-1 and TRBJ2-7, with D possibly matching TRBD2 (5 bases). Germline V CDR1 and CDR2: SQVTM, ANQGSEA. Trimming cost V 4 bases and J 3 bases, with 19 bases left between them. This CDR3 region has 15 residues. The CDR3 region is CSVVTWADSDYEQYF. CDR3 in DNA: TGCAGCGTTGTAACCTGGGCGGACTCTGACTACGAGCAGTACTTC.